The present T cell receptor (beta chain) was sequenced within a study of control samples from healthy donors and cancer patients. CDR3 length: 15 amino acids. Trimming cost V 6 bases and J 3 bases, with 15 bases left between them. Per germline, CDR1 MNHNY and CDR2 SVGAGI (reference sequence). Sequenced by immunoSEQ multiplex PCR; TCRdb stores in-frame clones only, minus some. The repertoire has about 120,000 clones, just under 95% of them found once; the top ten carry 3.6%. Sequenced sample: blood. This TCR derives from a young man in good health. V and J are TRBV6-6 and TRBJ1-5; D is perhaps TRBD1 (5 bases). Written as DNA, the CDR3 is TGTGCCAGCAGGTCAGGGTTCCCAATCAATCAGCCCCAGCATTTT. The encoded protein is CASRSGFPINQPQHF.